The clone carrying this T cell receptor (beta chain) has only a few counts. Its antigen remains unknown. Together with a sample-barcoded 5' primer, a J-beta primer mix was included in a second PCR lasting about 6 to 11 cycles. Every cDNA molecule bore a tag from a template-switch adaptor containing 12 random nucleotides. TCRdb re-analysed the 5' RACE reads in MiXCR, keeping a single row per CDR3 protein. This table holds some 1.4 million distinct CDR3 sequences, around two fifths found once. Germline V lookup: CDR1 SGHDT, CDR2 YYEEEE. Trimming removed 4 bases at V and 2 bases at J, with 13 bases between. There are 14 residues in the CDR3. The data were obtained in a study of blood T cells in healthy people across ages. Study-level results: Using unsorted PBMCs precluded a conclusive naive versus antigen-experienced comparison.

The chain is built from TRBV5-6 and TRBJ2-7, with D unclear. The clonotype originates from a woman aged 18-30 years in good health. The specimen sequenced was blood. The CDR3 is CASSPAAGAYEQYF. The CDR3 DNA is TGTGCCAGCAGCCCTGCCGCAGGAGCCTACGAGCAGTACTTC.